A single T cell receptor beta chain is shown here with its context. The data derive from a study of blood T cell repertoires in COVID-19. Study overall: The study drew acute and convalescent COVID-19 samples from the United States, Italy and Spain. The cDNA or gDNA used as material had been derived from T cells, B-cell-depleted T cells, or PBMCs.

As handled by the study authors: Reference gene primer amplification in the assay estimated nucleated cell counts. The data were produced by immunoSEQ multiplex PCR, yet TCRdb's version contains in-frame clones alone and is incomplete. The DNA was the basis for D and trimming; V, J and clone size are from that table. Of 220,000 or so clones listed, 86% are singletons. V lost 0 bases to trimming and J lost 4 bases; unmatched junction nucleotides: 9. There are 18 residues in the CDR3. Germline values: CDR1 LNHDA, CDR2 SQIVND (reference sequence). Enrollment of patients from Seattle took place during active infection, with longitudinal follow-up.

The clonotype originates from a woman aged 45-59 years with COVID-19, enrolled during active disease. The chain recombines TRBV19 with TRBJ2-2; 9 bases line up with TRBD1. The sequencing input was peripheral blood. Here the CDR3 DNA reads TGTGCCAGTAGTATAGATCGTTCCGGGACAGGGAGCACCGGGGAGCTGTTTTTT. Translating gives CASSIDRSGTGSTGELFF.